These 3 T cell receptor beta chains were all obtained from the same sample, sequenced in a study of control samples from healthy donors and cancer patients. Profiling relied on immunoSEQ multiplex PCR, and the TCRdb table lists in-frame clones only, not all of them. The sample has some 120,000 clones, nearly 90% seen once; the top ten hold roughly 3.2%. The material sequenced was blood. These receptor sequences come from a man aged 45-65 years in good health.

This chain uses TRBV25-1 with TRBJ1-2; D is unresolved. Germline V gene sequence: CDR1 MGHDK, CDR2 SYGVNS. V was pared by 0 bases and J by 4 bases, with 9 bases between. The CDR3 has 14 residues. Written as DNA, the CDR3 is TGTGCCAGCAGTGAATATTCGGGGTCCTATGGCTACACCTTC. It specifies CASSEYSGSYGYTF.

The chain carries TRBV28 and TRBJ1-5; D is unresolved. The CDR3 has 12 residues. The V end was cut by 9 bases, the J end by 6 bases, with 12 bases between. Germline loops: CDR1 MDHEN, CDR2 SYDVKM. The CDR3 loop reads CASKSFVQPQHF. In nucleotides, the CDR3 is TGTGCCAGTAAAAGCTTCGTTCAGCCCCAGCATTTT.

The genes are TRBV6-6 and TRBJ1-1, with 10 bases fitting TRBD1. J was trimmed by 9 bases and V by 6 bases; bases with no gene match: 7. The CDR3 has 13 residues. CDR1 is MNHNY and CDR2 is SVGAGI in the germline V gene (reference sequence). Written as DNA, the CDR3 is TGTGCCAGCAGCCAAGGGACAGGGGTAAAAGCTTTCTTT. Translating gives CASSQGTGVKAFF.